The following is a T cell receptor (beta chain) sequence with its context. This entry belongs to a study of identical twins. A universal primer site came from template switching; cDNA carried unique molecular identifiers. TCRdb ran MiXCR on the 5' RACE reads and lists one entry per CDR3 protein. The sample lists around 690,000 distinct CDR3 sequences; 21% were seen once. CDR1 is MNHNS and CDR2 is SASEGT in the germline V gene. V was shortened by 5 bases and J by 1 base, with 12 bases between the two germline ends. The length of the CDR3 is 14 residues. The same data also went into a second study, on T cells expressing NK-cell markers. That source reports: Serological testing identified most of the eight sequenced donors as HCMV-seropositive and one as seronegative. Topping the CD3+CD56-NKG2C+ fraction as well were these clonotypes, in several donors. No clear determination of HCMV specificity was made for expanded NKG2C+ T cell clones.

V is TRBV6-1 and J is TRBJ2-7, with a weak D call TRBD2 (6 bases). This TCR derives from a woman between 18 and 30 years old in good health. Sequencing was performed on PBMCs. This CDR3 reads CASSPWTTSYEQYF. As DNA, the CDR3 is TGTGCCAGCAGTCCTTGGACTACATCCTACGAGCAGTACTTC.